This T cell receptor beta chain emerged from a study of immune evolution from preneoplasia to lung adenocarcinoma. The study's findings and limits: Normal lung had highest clonality; later lesions appeared denser, more diverse.

V lost 4 bases and J lost 4, with 7 bases in between. Germline V gives CDR1 SGHTA, CDR2 FQGNSA. The CDR3 is 12 residues long. Comments on this clone: Its antigen remains unknown.

Using immunoSEQ multiplex PCR, the repertoire was profiled, and TCRdb retains in-frame clones only, with some absent. The repertoire consists of several thousand clones, with around 85% occurring once and the leading ten covering over 4%. The sequenced material came from FFPE invasive lung adenocarcinoma tissue. V gene TRBV7-2 combines with J gene TRBJ2-5, with D perhaps matching TRBD1 or TRBD2 (5 bases each). The receptor was isolated from a person aged 50 or older with lung adenocarcinoma. CDR3 sequence: CASSWDGETQYF. As DNA, the CDR3 is TGTGCCAGCAGCTGGGACGGAGAGACCCAGTACTTC.